The T cell receptor (beta chain) described here comes from a study of blood T cell repertoires in COVID-19. Participant-given clinical history determined each cohort assignment. Comment on this clone: Other nucleotide sequences from this sample produce the same CDR3.

Germline V gene data show CDR1 as LGHDT and CDR2 as YNNKEL (reference sequence). This CDR3 is 14 amino acids long. Trimming took off 3 bases at V and 1 base at J, with 7 bases between the two ends. Sequenced by immunoSEQ multiplex PCR; TCRdb stores in-frame clones only, minus some. In the table there are roughly 360,000 clones, 80% to 90% of which are singletons. The sequence derives from a man aged 30 to 39 who had recovered from COVID-19. Sequencing used PBMCs or T cells enriched from blood (not recorded which). V gene TRBV3-1 (or the pseudogene TRBV3-2) combines with J gene TRBJ1-3; D is unresolved. The DNA of the CDR3 is TGTGCCAGCAGCCAGTCGGGTTCTGGAAACACCATATATTTT. Encoded protein: CASSQSGSGNTIYF.